Sequencing of this T cell receptor (beta chain) was carried out in a study of post-analysis software for immune sequencing data (dated by TCRdb to the mid-2010s). Turning to the overall study: Relapsing-remitting, secondary progressive and progressive-relapsing multiple sclerosis were recorded as disease courses, and subtype annotation was lacking for some patients. The patient repertoires were set against 11 previously published healthy control repertoires from donors whose ages ranged from roughly 6 to 27 years. A subset of samples was prepared in parallel using single-end sample barcoding, then pooled and co-amplified after Illumina adapter ligation.

To demonstrate the VDJtools post-analysis software, the study profiled TCR beta repertoires from the peripheral blood of about a dozen young patients with multiple sclerosis. The patients with multiple sclerosis were children and adolescents between roughly 6 and 17 years of age. To prepare the library, PCR was applied. For sequencing, an Illumina HiSeq 2500 was employed. Unique molecular identifiers were incorporated into TCR beta cDNA libraries to reduce PCR and sequencing biases. Approximately 500,000 cDNA molecules were obtained for every 1 to 10 million input T cells, so each molecule roughly corresponded to one T cell. Patient libraries were prepared and sequenced with the same protocol used for the earlier healthy control dataset. Within a given batch, samples were prepared together, multiplexed and sequenced on the same HiSeq lane. In the original analysis: Raw barcoded reads were processed with MIGEC, and single-read molecular identifier groups were discarded before consensus assembly and CDR3 extraction. VDJtools was used for post-analysis of the clonotype tables, with diversity normalized by down-sampling every dataset to the smallest sample size. In repertoire overlap clustering, CDR3 amino acid sequences, but not nucleotide sequences, were matched to correct batch-related cross-sample contamination. The raw public reads went through TCRdb reprocessing: fastp at Q25, MiXCR clone calling, in-frame beta chains kept. Entries that share a CDR3 protein sequence are merged under the most common genes and DNA. TCRdb assigned the V and J calls; the authors' analysis was not used. The sample includes hundreds of thousands of distinct CDR3 sequences, with over 45% observed a single time. Clones ranked in the top ten supply roughly 12% of the sample.

A note on this clonotype: The antigen it binds to is not known. One base away there is no much larger clone; base qualities are not given.

The junction shows trimming of 4 bases on V and 10 bases on J, and the gene matches do not reach 11 bases of it. The germline V gene yields SGHRS for CDR1 and YFSETQ for CDR2. Taken from cysteine to phenylalanine, the CDR3 has 14 residues. Only the CDR3 portion is preserved as DNA: 42 bases, with reading frame beginning at the first base. General conclusions and limits of the study: Significantly higher frequencies in patients than in controls were found for roughly 5 TRBV segments, including TRBV5-6, TRBV5-1 and TRBV20-1. Multiple sclerosis patients had significantly lower normalized Chao1 diversity than controls, a result that suggests substantial peripheral T-cell clonal expansion. When samples were clustered directly using the F measure, samples prepared in the same batch co-clustered strongly, which prompted a batch-effect correction. The multiple sclerosis patient group was slightly younger than the control group.

The chain uses TRBV5-1 and TRBJ1-1, with 9 bases matching TRBD1. This receptor was identified in a girl aged 2 to 9 with multiple sclerosis. Sequenced sample: blood. The bases read TGCGCCAGCAGCGTGGGGGGACAGGGATACGCAGCTTTCTTT. It is translated as CASSVGGQGYAAFF.